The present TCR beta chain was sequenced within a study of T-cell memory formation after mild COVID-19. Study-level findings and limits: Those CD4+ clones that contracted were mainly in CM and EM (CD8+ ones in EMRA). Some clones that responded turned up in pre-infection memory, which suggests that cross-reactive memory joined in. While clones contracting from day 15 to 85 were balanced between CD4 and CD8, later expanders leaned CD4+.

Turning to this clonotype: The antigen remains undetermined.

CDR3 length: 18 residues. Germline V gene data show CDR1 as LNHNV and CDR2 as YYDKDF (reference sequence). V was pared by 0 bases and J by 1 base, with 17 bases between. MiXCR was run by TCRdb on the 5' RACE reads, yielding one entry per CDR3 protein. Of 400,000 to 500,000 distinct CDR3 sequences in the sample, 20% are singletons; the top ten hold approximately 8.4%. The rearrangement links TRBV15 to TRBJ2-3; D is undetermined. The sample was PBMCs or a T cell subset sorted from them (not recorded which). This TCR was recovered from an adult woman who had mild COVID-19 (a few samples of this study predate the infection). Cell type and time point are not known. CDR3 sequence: CATSRDPGEGFGTDTQYF. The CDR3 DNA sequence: TGTGCCACCAGCAGAGATCCTGGTGAAGGGTTCGGCACAGATACGCAGTATTTT.